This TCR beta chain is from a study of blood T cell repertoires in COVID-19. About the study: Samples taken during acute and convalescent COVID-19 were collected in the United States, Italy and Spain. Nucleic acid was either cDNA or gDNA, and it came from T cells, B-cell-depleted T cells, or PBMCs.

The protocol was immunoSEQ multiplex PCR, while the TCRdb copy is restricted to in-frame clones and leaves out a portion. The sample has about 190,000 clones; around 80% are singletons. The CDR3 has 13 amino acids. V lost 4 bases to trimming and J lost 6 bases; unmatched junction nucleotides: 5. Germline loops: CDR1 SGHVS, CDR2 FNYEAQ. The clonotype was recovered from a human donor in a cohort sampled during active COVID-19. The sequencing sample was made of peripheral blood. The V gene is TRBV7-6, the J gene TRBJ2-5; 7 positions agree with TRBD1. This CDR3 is CASSSRQGQTQYF. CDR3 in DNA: TGTGCCAGCAGCTCGAGACAGGGCCAGACCCAGTACTTC.